These T cell receptor beta chains were read from a single sample in a study of response to subunit inactivated influenza vaccine. TCRdb reanalysed the RT-PCR reads using MiXCR and keeps one entry per CDR3 protein. The table includes some 600,000 distinct CDR3 sequences, roughly 15% detected once. The starting material was PBMCs from blood, obtained around two weeks before vaccination. The receptors come from a middle-aged man who received an inactivated influenza vaccine. Each CDR3 is given with its conserved first and last residue. D genes are given only for firm matches. Size is stated for part of the rows, as once, few or many counts, or as a class when the clone is expanded.

clone_size	v_call	j_call	d_call	cdr3_aa	cdr3_nt
.	TRBV28	TRBJ2-5	.	CASRPSPTRTPQETQYF	TGTGCCAGCAGGCCAAGCCCAACGAGGACACCACAAGAGACCCAGTACTTC
.	TRBV11-3	TRBJ2-2	TRBD2	CASSLVGLAGTGELFF	TGTGCCAGCAGCCTAGTGGGACTAGCGGGGACCGGGGAGCTGTTTTTT
.	TRBV6-1	TRBJ1-1	TRBD1	CASSRRYRGGLNTEAFF	TGTGCCAGCAGTCGCCGTTACAGGGGCGGTTTGAACACTGAAGCTTTCTTT
many	TRBV5-5	TRBJ2-7	.	CASSLATRVREQYF	TGTGCCAGCAGCTTGGCCACGAGGGTTAGGGAGCAGTACTTC
.	TRBV20-1	TRBJ2-3	.	CSAFSTTRTDTQYF	TGCAGTGCTTTCTCTACGACCCGCACAGATACGCAGTATTTT
few	TRBV28	TRBJ2-3	TRBD2	CASSALAGGPSTDTQYF	TGTGCCAGCAGTGCCCTGGCGGGGGGGCCTAGCACAGATACGCAGTATTTT
many	TRBV27	TRBJ1-2	.	CASSSSSQGIYGYTF	TGTGCCAGCAGTTCTAGTAGTCAGGGGATCTATGGCTACACCTTC
few	TRBV10-3	TRBJ2-7	TRBD1	CAISTTGTGGDEQYF	TGTGCCATCAGTACAACCGGGACAGGGGGCGACGAGCAGTACTTC
.	TRBV28	TRBJ2-1	TRBD1	CASRETGDEQFF	TGTGCCAGCAGGGAGACAGGGGACGAGCAGTTCTTC
.	TRBV29-1	TRBJ2-3	.	CSVDGAGLTDTQYF	TGCAGCGTTGATGGGGCAGGGCTCACAGATACGCAGTATTTT
few	TRBV5-5	TRBJ2-3	.	CASSFGLQTSTDTQYF	TGTGCCAGCAGCTTCGGACTACAAACTAGCACAGATACGCAGTATTTT
few	TRBV7-8	TRBJ2-1	TRBD1	CASSLASRPGQGIYNEQFF	TGTGCCAGCAGCTTAGCCTCACGTCCGGGACAGGGTATCTACAATGAGCAGTTCTTC
few	TRBV4-1	TRBJ2-5	TRBD2	CASSIAGVVQETQYF	TGCGCCAGCAGCATAGCGGGAGTGGTCCAAGAGACCCAGTACTTC
many	TRBV5-1	TRBJ1-1	TRBD1	CASKAYWTGDTEAFF	TGCGCCAGCAAGGCCTATTGGACAGGGGACACTGAAGCTTTCTTT
.	TRBV7-9	TRBJ2-3	.	CASSLAPTGNTDTQYF	TGTGCCAGCAGCTTAGCGCCAACGGGGAACACAGATACGCAGTATTTT
few	TRBV11-2	TRBJ2-5	.	CASSLDLTGRSETQYF	TGTGCCAGCAGCTTAGATCTAACAGGGCGGTCAGAGACCCAGTACTTC
.	TRBV6-1	TRBJ2-1	TRBD1	CASSTFRDRGPNEQFF	TGTGCCAGCAGTACATTCCGGGACAGGGGGCCCAATGAGCAGTTCTTC
.	TRBV20-1	TRBJ2-7	.	CSASSLSLSYEQYF	TGCAGTGCTAGCTCCCTGAGCCTCTCCTACGAGCAGTACTTC